The sequence of this T cell receptor (beta chain) was determined in a study of shared clonotypes between healthy human individuals. Per germline, CDR1 MNHEY and CDR2 SMNVEV (reference sequence). V lost 7 bases and J 4 bases, leaving 20 bases between the germline ends. This CDR3 has 15 amino acids. Libraries were prepared by immunoSEQ multiplex PCR; TCRdb keeps only in-frame clonotypes and omits some of them. The table records around 2,000,000 clones, over 85% of them present only once. Sequences were obtained from naive CD4+ T cells sorted from blood. The subset denotes: CD45RA+ positively selected. This sequence joins TRBV27 and TRBJ2-7; D is possibly TRBD1 or TRBD2 (6 bases each). This clonotype was sampled from a man aged 18 to 29 in good health. The CDR3 DNA follows: TGTGCCAGCAATAGGAACCGGGGGCAAGGGTACGAGCAGTACTTC. Its translation: CASNRNRGQGYEQYF.